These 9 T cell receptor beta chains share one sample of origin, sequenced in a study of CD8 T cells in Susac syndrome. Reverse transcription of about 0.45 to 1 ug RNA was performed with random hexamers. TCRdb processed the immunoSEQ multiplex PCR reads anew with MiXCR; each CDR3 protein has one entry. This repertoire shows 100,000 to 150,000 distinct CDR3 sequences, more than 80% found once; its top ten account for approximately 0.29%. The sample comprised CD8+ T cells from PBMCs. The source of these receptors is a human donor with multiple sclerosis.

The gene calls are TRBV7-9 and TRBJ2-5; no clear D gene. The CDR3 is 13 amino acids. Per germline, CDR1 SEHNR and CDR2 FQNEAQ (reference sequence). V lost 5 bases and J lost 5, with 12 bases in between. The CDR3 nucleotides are TGTGCCAGCAGCCTGGCAGGTTTTGAGACCCAGTACTTC. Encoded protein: CASSLAGFETQYF.

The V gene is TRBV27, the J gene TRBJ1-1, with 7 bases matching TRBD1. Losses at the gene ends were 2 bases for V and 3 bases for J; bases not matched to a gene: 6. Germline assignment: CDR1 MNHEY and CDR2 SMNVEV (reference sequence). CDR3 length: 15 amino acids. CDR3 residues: CASSLRGQWDTEAFF. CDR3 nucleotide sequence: TGTGCCAGCAGTTTACGGGGACAGTGGGACACTGAAGCTTTCTTT.

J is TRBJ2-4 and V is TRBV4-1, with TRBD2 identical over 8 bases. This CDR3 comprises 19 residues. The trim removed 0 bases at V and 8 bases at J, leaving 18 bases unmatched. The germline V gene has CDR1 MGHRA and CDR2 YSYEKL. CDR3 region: CASSQDRGREGTRKHIQYF. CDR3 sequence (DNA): TGCGCCAGCAGCCAAGATCGGGGTCGGGAGGGAACCCGAAAACACATTCAGTACTTC.

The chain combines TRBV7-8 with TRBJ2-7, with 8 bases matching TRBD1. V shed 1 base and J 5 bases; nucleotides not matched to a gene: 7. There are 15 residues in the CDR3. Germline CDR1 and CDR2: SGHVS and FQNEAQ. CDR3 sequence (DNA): TGTGCCAGCAGCTTAGTGTCAGGACAGGGTCACGAGCAGTACTTC. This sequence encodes CASSLVSGQGHEQYF.

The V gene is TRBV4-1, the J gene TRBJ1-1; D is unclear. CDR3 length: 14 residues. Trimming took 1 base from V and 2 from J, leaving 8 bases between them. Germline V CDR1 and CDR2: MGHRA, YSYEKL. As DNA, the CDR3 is TGCGCCAGCAGCCAAGGTACGGAAAACACTGAAGCTTTCTTT. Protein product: CASSQGTENTEAFF.

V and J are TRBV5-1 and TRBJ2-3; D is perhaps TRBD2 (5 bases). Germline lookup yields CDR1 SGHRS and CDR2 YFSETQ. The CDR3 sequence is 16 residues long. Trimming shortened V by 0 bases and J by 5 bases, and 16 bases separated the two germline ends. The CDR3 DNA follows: TGCGCCAGCAGCTTGGAAAAGGGCGGACGGGGAGATACGCAGTATTTT. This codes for CASSLEKGGRGDTQYF.

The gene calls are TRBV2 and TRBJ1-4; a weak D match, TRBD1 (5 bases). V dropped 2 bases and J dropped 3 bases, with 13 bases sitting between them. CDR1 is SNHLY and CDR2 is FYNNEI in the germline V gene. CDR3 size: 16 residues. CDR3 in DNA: TGTGCCAGCAGTGAAATCAGGGCCCGGGCTAATGAAAAACTGTTTTTT. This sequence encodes CASSEIRARANEKLFF.

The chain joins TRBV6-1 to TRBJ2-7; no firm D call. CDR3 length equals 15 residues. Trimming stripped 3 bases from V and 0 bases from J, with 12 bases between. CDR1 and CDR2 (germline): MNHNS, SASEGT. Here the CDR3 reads CASSDDPLTSYEQYV. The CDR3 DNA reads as TGTGCCAGCAGTGACGACCCTCTTACCTCCTACGAGCAGTACGTC.

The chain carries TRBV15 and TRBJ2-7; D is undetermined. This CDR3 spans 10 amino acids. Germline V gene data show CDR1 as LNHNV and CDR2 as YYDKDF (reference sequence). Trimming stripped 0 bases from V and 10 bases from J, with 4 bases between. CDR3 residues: CATSREIQYV. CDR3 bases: TGTGCCACCAGCAGAGAAATCCAGTACGTC.